This T cell receptor beta chain is drawn from a study of shared clonotypes between healthy human individuals. The assay was immunoSEQ multiplex PCR, and TCRdb's table has in-frame clones only and misses some. The data show under 2,500,000 clones, almost 96% seen once. The CDR3 sequence is 17 residues long. V lost 6 bases and J lost 0; bases outside the gene matches: 11. Per the germline V gene, CDR1 is SQVTM and CDR2 is ANQGSEA. What was sequenced was naive CD4+ T cells sorted from blood. The subset is: CD45RA+ positively selected. The TCR sequence derives from a man between 18 and 35 years old in good health. The chain uses TRBV29-1 and TRBJ2-6, with 7 bases aligning to TRBD1. CDR3 in amino acids: CSVETGTDLSGANVLTF. CDR3 coding DNA: TGCAGCGTGGAGACCGGGACAGATCTCTCTGGGGCCAACGTCCTGACTTTC.